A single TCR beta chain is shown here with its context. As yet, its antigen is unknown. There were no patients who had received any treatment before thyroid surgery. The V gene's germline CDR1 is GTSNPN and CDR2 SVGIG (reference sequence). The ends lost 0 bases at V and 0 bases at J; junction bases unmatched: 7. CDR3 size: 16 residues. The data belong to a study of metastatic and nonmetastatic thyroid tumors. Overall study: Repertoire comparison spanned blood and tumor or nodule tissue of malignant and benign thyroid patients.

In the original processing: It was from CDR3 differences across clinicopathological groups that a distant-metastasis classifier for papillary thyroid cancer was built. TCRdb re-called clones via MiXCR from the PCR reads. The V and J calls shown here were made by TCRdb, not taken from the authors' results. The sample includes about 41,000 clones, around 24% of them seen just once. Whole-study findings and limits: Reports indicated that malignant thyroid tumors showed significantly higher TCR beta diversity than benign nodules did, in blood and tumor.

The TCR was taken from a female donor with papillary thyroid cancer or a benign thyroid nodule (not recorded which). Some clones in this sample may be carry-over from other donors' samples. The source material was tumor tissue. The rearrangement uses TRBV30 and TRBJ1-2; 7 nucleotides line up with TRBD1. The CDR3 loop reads CAWSVKSDRTNYGYTF. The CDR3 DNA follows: TGTGCCTGGAGTGTAAAGTCGGACAGGACTAACTATGGCTACACCTTC.